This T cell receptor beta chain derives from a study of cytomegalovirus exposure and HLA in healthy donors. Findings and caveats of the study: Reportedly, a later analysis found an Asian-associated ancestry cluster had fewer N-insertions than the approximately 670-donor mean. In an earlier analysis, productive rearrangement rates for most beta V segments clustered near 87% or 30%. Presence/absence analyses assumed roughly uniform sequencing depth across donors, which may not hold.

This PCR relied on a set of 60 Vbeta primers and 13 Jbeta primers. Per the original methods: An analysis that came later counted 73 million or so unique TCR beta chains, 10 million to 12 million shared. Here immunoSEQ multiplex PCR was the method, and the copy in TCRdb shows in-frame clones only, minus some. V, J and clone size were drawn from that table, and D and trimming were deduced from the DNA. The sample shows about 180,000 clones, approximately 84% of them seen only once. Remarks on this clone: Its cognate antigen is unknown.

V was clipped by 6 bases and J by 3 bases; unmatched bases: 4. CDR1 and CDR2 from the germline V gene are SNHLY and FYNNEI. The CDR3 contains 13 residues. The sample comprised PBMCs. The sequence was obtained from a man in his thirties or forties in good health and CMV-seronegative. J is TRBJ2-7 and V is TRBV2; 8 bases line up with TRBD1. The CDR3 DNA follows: TGTGCCAGCAGCCGGGACAGGTACTACGAGCAGTACTTC. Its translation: CASSRDRYYEQYF.